These 18 T cell receptor beta chains were sequenced from one sample in a study of vaccination and CD4 T cells after COVID-19. Sample treatment: approximately nine-day PBMC culture with coronavirus spike peptide pools or control peptides (ViraFEST assay). According to the study, CD4+ T cells from the unexposed donor were gathered ahead of the COVID-19 pandemic (2011-2018). Which antigens these TCRs recognize remains unknown. Sequencing of DNA taken from cultured CD4+ T cells relied on the Oncomine TCR Beta short-read assay. Each CDR3 protein gets one entry after TCRdb re-called the PCR reads with MiXCR. The profile shows several thousand distinct CDR3 sequences, about 28% of them singletons. Sequencing was done on a sample of CD4+ T cells from blood, cultured in vitro. These receptors were collected from a human donor in good health.

This clonotype was detected only a few times. The V call is TRBV6-5, the J call TRBJ1-5; D call uncertain. Per germline, CDR1 MNHEY and CDR2 SVGAGI. The CDR3 runs to 15 residues. Trimming stripped 0 bases from V and 3 bases from J, with 9 bases between. The CDR3 DNA reads as TGTGCCAGCAGTTACTCTAGGGAGTTCAATCAGCCCCAGCATTTT. This encodes CASSYSREFNQPQHF.

The chain combines TRBV12-3 or TRBV12-4 with TRBJ1-2; the D is unclear. The CDR3 runs to 13 residues. V was pared by 3 bases and J by 8 bases, with 13 bases between. CDR3 residues: CASSFSPIGGYTF. The CDR3 DNA is TGTGCCAGCAGTTTCTCTCCCATTGGGGGCTACACCTTC.

The J gene is TRBJ2-7, the V gene TRBV28; the D gene is possibly TRBD2 (5 bases). CDR1 is MDHEN and CDR2 is SYDVKM in the germline V gene. The ends were cut back, 4 bases at V and 3 bases at J, with 13 bases in the middle. The CDR3 has 14 residues. The CDR3 is CASSSSDFYYEQYF. Here the CDR3 DNA reads TGTGCCAGCAGTTCCTCGGACTTTTACTACGAGCAGTACTTC.

This clonotype was picked up a small number of times. J is TRBJ2-5 and V is TRBV29-1, with D possibly called TRBD1 or TRBD2 (6 bases each). This CDR3 spans 13 amino acids. The germline V gene has CDR1 SQVTM and CDR2 ANQGSEA. Trimming stripped 1 base from V and 5 bases from J, with 11 bases between. CDR3 nucleotides: TGCAGCGTTGAAGGGGGGGCCCGGGAGACCCAGTACTTC. Translated: CSVEGGARETQYF.

The chain combines TRBV6-2 or TRBV6-3 with TRBJ2-2; the D gene is possibly TRBD2 (6 bases). Trimming took 3 bases from V and 1 from J, leaving 12 bases between them. The CDR3 consists of 16 residues. Germline lookup yields CDR1 MNHEY and CDR2 SVGEGT. CDR3 coding DNA: TGTGCCAGCAGTTATTCCGGGAGACTGAACACCGGGGAGCTGTTTTTT. It is translated as CASSYSGRLNTGELFF.

In this sample, this clonotype turned up a few times. The chain is built from TRBV5-1 and TRBJ1-1; D call uncertain. Germline V gene data show CDR1 as SGHRS and CDR2 as YFSETQ. The CDR3 covers 14 residues. Deletions cut 4 bases from V and 1 base from J, with 11 bases between. The CDR3 DNA sequence: TGCGCCAGCAGCCGAACTCACCGGAACACTGAAGCTTTCTTT. The encoded protein is CASSRTHRNTEAFF.

The count of this clonotype is one. The chain uses TRBV20-1 and TRBJ1-1, with D hard to call. Trimming shortened V by 5 bases and J by 1 base, and 5 bases separated the two germline ends. Germline CDR1 reads DFQATT; CDR2 reads SNEGSKA (reference sequence). The CDR3 has 11 amino acids. This CDR3 is CSAGTNTEAFF. The CDR3 nucleotides are TGCAGTGCTGGAACGAACACTGAAGCTTTCTTT.

This sequence joins TRBV6-2 or TRBV6-3 and TRBJ1-5, with D tentatively TRBD1 (5 bases). The V gene's germline CDR1 is MNHEY and CDR2 SVGEGT. The CDR3 is made up of 15 amino acids. Trimming removed 2 bases at V and 0 bases at J, with 8 bases between. CDR3 sequence: CASSYLGPSNQPQHF. The CDR3 DNA reads as TGTGCCAGCAGTTACCTGGGGCCTAGCAATCAGCCCCAGCATTTT.

This clonotype came up a few times. The chain uses TRBV7-3 and TRBJ2-3; 11 positions match TRBD2. V trimming: 0 bases; J trimming: 6 bases; junction bases outside the gene matches: 5. Germline V gene lookup returns CDR1 SGHTA and CDR2 FQGTGA. The CDR3 has 16 residues. The CDR3 bases are TGTGCCAGCAGCTTAACTAGCGGGGGGGCCGCTGATACGCAGTATTTT. This translates into CASSLTSGGAADTQYF.

This sequence joins TRBV2 and TRBJ1-3, with no clear D. The ends were cut back, 7 bases at V and 3 bases at J, with 13 bases in the middle. The germline gives CDR1 SNHLY, CDR2 FYNNEI. The CDR3 totals 14 residues. DNA for the CDR3: TGTGCCAGCATGATAGAGTTGGGTGGAAACACCATATATTTT. It encodes CASMIELGGNTIYF.

The chain employs TRBV7-9 and TRBJ2-3, with TRBD2 matching over 10 bases. The V and J ends lost 11 bases and 5 bases, in that order; junction bases with no gene match: 7. Germline lookup yields CDR1 SEHNR and CDR2 FQNEAQ (reference sequence). There are 13 residues in the CDR3. The CDR3 loop is CAWSGGAGDTQYF. As DNA, the CDR3 is TGTGCCTGGAGCGGGGGGGCAGGAGATACGCAGTATTTT.

This clonotype was seen a few times. CDR3: CASSPDRGLYEQYF. The CDR3 DNA follows: TGTGCCAGCAGCCCCGACAGGGGGCTATACGAGCAGTACTTC. The rearrangement joins TRBV12-3 or TRBV12-4 to TRBJ2-7; 10 bases match TRBD1. V gave up 6 bases and J gave up 4 bases; unmatched junction bases: 6. The CDR3 is 14 residues long.

V usage is TRBV20-1 and J usage is TRBJ1-5, with D possibly being TRBD1 (6 bases). In germline, CDR1 is DFQATT, CDR2 SNEGSKA (reference sequence). V gave up 6 bases and J gave up 1 base, with 19 bases separating them. CDR3 size: 16 residues. The CDR3 protein is CSARGPGTASNQPQHF. Here the CDR3 DNA reads TGCAGTGCCAGGGGTCCCGGGACGGCAAGCAATCAGCCCCAGCATTTT.

The chain uses TRBV25-1 and TRBJ1-6; 8 bases line up with TRBD1. This CDR3 comprises 19 residues. V shed 5 bases, J shed 9 bases, and the junction held 21 bases outside the gene matches. CDR1 and CDR2 (germline): MGHDK, SYGVNS. CDR3 protein: CASSRGLGPTGGRSSPLHF. The CDR3 DNA is TGTGCCAGCAGTCGGGGGTTGGGGCCAACAGGGGGAAGAAGTTCACCCCTCCACTTT.

This clonotype was observed a few times. The chain couples TRBV9 to TRBJ1-2; 10 positions agree with TRBD1. This CDR3 region has 15 residues. Germline V gives CDR1 SGDLS, CDR2 YYNGEE. The V gene end was trimmed by 4 bases and the J gene end by 4 bases; junction bases not matched to a gene: 7. In DNA, the CDR3 is TGTGCCAGCAGCCGAACGGGACAGGGGACCTATGGCTACACCTTC. It specifies CASSRTGQGTYGYTF.

This clonotype has only a few counts. The DNA for the CDR3 is TGTGCCAGCAGCTTTGCCCAAGAGACCCAGTACTTC. This sequence encodes CASSFAQETQYF. The chain is built from TRBV7-9 and TRBJ2-5; no definite D call. V dropped 3 bases and J dropped 1 base, with 3 bases sitting between them. This CDR3 region has 12 residues. Per germline, CDR1 SEHNR and CDR2 FQNEAQ (reference sequence).

By share of the sample, this clonotype is large. The chain employs TRBV7-2 and TRBJ1-1; D gene uncertain. The CDR3 consists of 14 residues. Germline V gene sequence: CDR1 SGHTA, CDR2 FQGNSA. V gave up 11 bases and J gave up 1 base, with 17 bases separating them. CDR3 residues: CARDRRETNTEAFF. In DNA, the CDR3 is TGTGCCCGAGACCGGAGGGAAACGAACACTGAAGCTTTCTTT.

This chain links TRBV6-1 with TRBJ1-5; D not certain. The CDR3 covers 14 residues. Germline V CDR1 and CDR2: MNHNS, SASEGT. V was shortened by 6 bases and J by 5 bases, with 14 bases between the two germline ends. For the CDR3, the DNA is TGTGCCAGCAGCCCCAAAAGGATCGATCAGCCCCAGCATTTT. Protein product: CASSPKRIDQPQHF.